These 29 T cell receptor beta chains were all obtained from the same sample, sequenced in a study of cytomegalovirus exposure and HLA in healthy donors. PCR amplification relied on 60 Vbeta primers (plus 13 Jbeta primers). Sequencing was performed with immunoSEQ multiplex PCR; in TCRdb, only in-frame clones are kept and a portion is missing. The data contain roughly 100,000 clones, more than 70% of them seen just once; the ten biggest clones take up around a tenth. The sequencing sample was made of PBMCs. The receptors here all came from a male donor in good health and CMV-seropositive.

J is TRBJ2-5 and V is TRBV19, with 9 bases lining up with TRBD1. Trimming cost V 5 bases and J 12 bases; bases outside gene matches: 19. The CDR3 covers 16 residues. Germline assignment: CDR1 LNHDA and CDR2 SQIVND (reference sequence). The CDR3 here is CASSALGGQGNLRKYF. CDR3 DNA sequence: TGTGCCAGTAGTGCCCTAGGTGGACAGGGGAACTTACGGAAGTACTTC.

The rearrangement joins TRBV5-1 to TRBJ2-5; 12 bases line up with TRBD2. The J call is in doubt because the DNA end fits TRBJ2-7 better. CDR1 and CDR2 (germline): SGHRS, YFSETQ. The CDR3 length is 14 residues. CDR3 amino acids: CASSRTSGNDEQYF. The CDR3 DNA is TGCGCCAGCAGCCGGACTAGCGGGAACGACGAGCAGTACTTC.

The gene calls are TRBV4-3 and TRBJ1-1; D not certain. Germline V gene sequence: CDR1 LGHNA, CDR2 YSLEER. Trimming removed 0 bases at V and 5 bases at J, with 7 bases between. There are 13 residues in the CDR3. CDR3 in DNA: TGCGCCAGCAGCCAAGATCAGCGGACTGAAGCTTTCTTT. Protein product: CASSQDQRTEAFF.

The chain has TRBV6-1 and TRBJ2-3, with 11 nucleotides matching TRBD1. V shed 4 bases, J shed 4 bases, and the junction held 4 bases outside the gene matches. Germline-derived CDR1 and CDR2 are MNHNS and SASEGT. This CDR3 comprises 15 residues. CDR3 in amino acids: CASSAEGQGADTQYF. The CDR3 DNA reads TGTGCCAGCAGTGCTGAGGGACAGGGGGCAGATACGCAGTATTTT.

The chain recombines TRBV9 with TRBJ2-1; TRBD2 aligns across 10 bases. Germline CDR1 and CDR2: SGDLS and YYNGEE. This CDR3 contains 15 residues. The V and J ends lost 0 bases and 8 bases, in that order; junction bases with no gene match: 5. The CDR3 here is CASSVGASGSDEQFF. In DNA form, the CDR3 reads TGTGCCAGCAGCGTAGGAGCTAGCGGGAGCGATGAGCAGTTCTTC. Full variable domain (missing parts from reference TRBV9 and TRBJ2-1): DSGVTQTPKHLITATGQRVTLRCSPRSGDLSVYWYQQSLDQGLQFLIQYYNGEERAKGNILERFSAQQFPDLHSELNLSSLELGDSALYFCASSVGASGSDEQFFGPGTRLTVL.

V usage is TRBV7-9 and J usage is TRBJ2-1; 8 bases are a match to TRBD2. Trimming cost V 1 base and J 3 bases; bases outside gene matches: 2. Germline values: CDR1 SEHNR, CDR2 FQNEAQ (reference sequence). The CDR3 runs 15 residues. CDR3 nucleotide sequence: TGTGCCAGCAGCTTAGGGGCGGGAGGCTACAATGAGCAGTTCTTC. It encodes CASSLGAGGYNEQFF.

The J gene is TRBJ1-2, the V gene TRBV2; D is uncertain. Germline values: CDR1 SNHLY, CDR2 FYNNEI. Trimming took off 6 bases at V and 4 bases at J, with 6 bases between the two ends. This CDR3 is built from 11 residues. CDR3 residues: CASRQIYGYTF. CDR3 nucleotide sequence: TGTGCCAGCAGACAGATCTATGGCTACACCTTC.

This chain joins TRBV7-3 and TRBJ2-5; 11 bases map to TRBD2. V lost 5 bases, J lost 2 bases, and 1 base stayed unmatched. The CDR3 totals 14 residues. Germline CDR1 reads SGHTA; CDR2 reads FQGTGA. The CDR3 region is CASSPSGRQETQYF. The CDR3 DNA sequence: TGTGCCAGCAGCCCTAGCGGGAGGCAAGAGACCCAGTACTTC.

V is TRBV9 and J is TRBJ2-1, with 8 bases fitting TRBD1. In germline, CDR1 is SGDLS, CDR2 YYNGEE. Trimming removed 3 bases from V and 4 bases from J; junction bases left unmatched: 6. The CDR3 contains 15 residues. The CDR3 DNA is TGTGCCAGCAGCGGACAGGGGCAATTATACAATGAGCAGTTCTTC. The encoded protein is CASSGQGQLYNEQFF.

The gene calls are TRBV19 and TRBJ1-2; D ambiguous. Looked up from germline, CDR1 is LNHDA and CDR2 is SQIVND (reference sequence). V was pared by 5 bases and J by 1 base, with 20 bases between. The CDR3 is 17 amino acids. CDR3 protein: CASSSQTGRTLNYGYTF. The CDR3 region has the DNA TGTGCCAGTAGTTCCCAGACCGGGCGGACTCTTAACTATGGCTACACCTTC.

This chain connects TRBV6-6 to TRBJ1-4; 11 bases are shared with TRBD1. This CDR3 has 15 amino acids. J was trimmed by 8 bases and V by 6 bases; bases with no gene match: 8. Per the germline V gene, CDR1 is MNHNY and CDR2 is SVGAGI (reference sequence). The CDR3: CASSHEGTGGEKLFF. CDR3 bases: TGTGCCAGCAGCCACGAGGGGACAGGGGGGGAAAAACTGTTTTTT.

The J gene is TRBJ2-3, the V gene TRBV5-6; 14 positions agree with TRBD2. Germline V gives CDR1 SGHDT, CDR2 YYEEEE. J lost 3 bases, V lost 4 bases, and 10 bases had no gene match. The CDR3 sequence is 18 residues long. The CDR3 reads CASSTGTSGRGRTDTQYF. CDR3 sequence (DNA): TGTGCCAGCAGCACCGGGACTAGCGGGAGAGGTAGGACAGATACGCAGTATTTT.

This clone was recorded only once. The chain joins TRBV6-1 to TRBJ2-3, with 12 bases aligning to TRBD2. There are 14 residues in the CDR3. V shed 8 bases, J shed 5 bases, and the junction held 5 bases outside the gene matches. Looked up from germline, CDR1 is MNHNS and CDR2 is SASEGT. The CDR3 is CASLAGGPGDTQYF. The CDR3 coding sequence is TGTGCCAGCCTAGCGGGAGGGCCGGGAGATACGCAGTATTTT.

The gene calls are TRBV18 and TRBJ2-7, with 10 bases matching TRBD2. V shed 5 bases, J shed 4 bases, and the junction held 5 bases outside the gene matches. The length of the CDR3 is 14 residues. The V gene's germline CDR1 is KGHSH and CDR2 LQKENI. CDR3 amino acids: CASSAGTSEYEQYF. The DNA for the CDR3 is TGTGCCAGCTCAGCCGGGACTAGCGAGTACGAGCAGTACTTC.

The chain uses TRBV27 and TRBJ1-3; D remains ambiguous. The CDR3 is 12 residues long. V lost 5 bases and J 5 bases, leaving 7 bases between the germline ends. Germline lookup yields CDR1 MNHEY and CDR2 SMNVEV (reference sequence). The CDR3 DNA sequence: TGTGCCAGCAGTACTTCTAGAAACACCATATATTTT. Translated: CASSTSRNTIYF.

The chain links TRBV5-6 to TRBJ2-5; TRBD1 matches at 10 bases. The DNA end favors TRBJ2-7, so the J call may be wrong. Per the germline V gene, CDR1 is SGHDT and CDR2 is YYEEEE. The CDR3 is 13 amino acids. CDR3 coding DNA: TGTGCCAGCACCCGGGACAGGGGACACGAGCAGTACTTC. Encoded protein: CASTRDRGHEQYF.

The chain combines TRBV7-9 with TRBJ2-3; D is unclear. CDR3 length: 14 residues. Germline loops: CDR1 SEHNR, CDR2 FQNEAQ (reference sequence). V dropped 5 bases and J dropped 3 bases, with 12 bases sitting between them. CDR3 loop: CASSPSEVTDTQYF. CDR3 in DNA: TGTGCCAGCAGCCCCAGTGAGGTGACAGATACGCAGTATTTT.

The V and J genes are TRBV18 and TRBJ2-5, with D maybe TRBD1 (6 bases). CDR3 length: 19 amino acids. The germline CDR1 and CDR2 sequences are KGHSH and LQKENI. V was cut by 0 bases and J by 2 bases, with 22 bases left in between. The CDR3 nucleotides are TGTGCCAGCTCACCACCGAATTTCGTACGGGACACTGCACAAGAGACCCAGTACTTC. Residues: CASSPPNFVRDTAQETQYF.

Worth noting for this clone: One junction end disagrees with the germline gene, perhaps due to a read error. The V call is TRBV7-9, the J call TRBJ1-1; 7 bases fit TRBD1. This CDR3 contains 11 residues. CDR1 and CDR2 (germline): SEHNR, FQNEAQ (reference sequence). In DNA, the CDR3 is TGTTCCAGCAGTTCAGACAGGGTCGCTTTCTTT. Translated: CSSSSDRVAFF.

J is TRBJ2-3 and V is TRBV11-2, with D possibly matching TRBD2 (6 bases). Per germline, CDR1 SGHAT and CDR2 FQNNGV. CDR3 length: 16 amino acids. V was cut by 3 bases and J by 0 bases, with 13 bases left in between. The chain's CDR3 is CASSLRELASTDTQYF. The DNA of the CDR3 is TGTGCCAGCAGCTTGAGGGAACTAGCTAGCACAGATACGCAGTATTTT.

The genes are TRBV5-1 and TRBJ1-6; 7 bases are a match to TRBD1. V was pared by 0 bases and J by 10 bases, with 4 bases of the junction left unmatched. The germline V gene has CDR1 SGHRS and CDR2 YFSETQ. The CDR3 has 14 amino acids. Here the CDR3 reads CASSLGQGESPLHF. CDR3 nucleotide sequence: TGCGCCAGCAGCTTGGGGCAGGGGGAATCACCCCTCCACTTT. Combining the CDR3 with reference TRBV5-1 and TRBJ1-6 gives the whole variable domain KAGVTQTPRYLIKTRGQQVTLSCSPISGHRSVSWYQQTPGQGLQFLFEYFSETQRNKGNFPGRFSGRQFSNSRSEMNVSTLELGDSALYLCASSLGQGESPLHFGNGTRLTVT.

The chain joins TRBV28 to TRBJ2-3; TRBD2 is a possible D gene (6 bases). Germline values: CDR1 MDHEN, CDR2 SYDVKM. V shed 7 bases and J shed 7 bases, with 18 bases lying between them. The CDR3 has 14 amino acids. The CDR3 loop is CASTVGGSTNTQYF. The CDR3 bases are TGTGCCAGCACCGTGGGGGGTAGCACGAATACGCAGTATTTT. Full variable domain (missing parts from reference TRBV28 and TRBJ2-3): DVKVTQSSRYLVKRTGEKVFLECVQDMDHENMFWYRQDPGLGLRLIYFSYDVKMKEKGDIPEGYSVSREKKERFSLILESASTNQTSMYLCASTVGGSTNTQYFGPGTRLTVL.

The V call is TRBV28, the J call TRBJ1-4; D is perhaps TRBD1 (6 bases). The CDR3 extends over 15 amino acids. Germline assignment: CDR1 MDHEN and CDR2 SYDVKM. V was cut by 3 bases and J by 5 bases, with 13 bases left in between. The CDR3 sequence is CASSLRGGRNEKLFF. The CDR3, as DNA: TGTGCCAGCAGTTTGAGGGGGGGCCGGAATGAAAAACTGTTTTTT.

V usage is TRBV9 and J usage is TRBJ2-1, with a possible D match to TRBD2 (6 bases). V was shortened by 0 bases and J by 10 bases, with 14 bases between the two germline ends. Germline CDR1 reads SGDLS; CDR2 reads YYNGEE. The CDR3 length is 14 residues. Here the CDR3 DNA reads TGTGCCAGCAGCGTAGTAGTAACTAGCACCGAGCAGTTCTTC. It specifies CASSVVVTSTEQFF.

This clone occurred a few times. This chain links TRBV4-3 with TRBJ2-1; D unresolved. This CDR3 region has 15 residues. Germline loops: CDR1 LGHNA, CDR2 YSLEER. Trimming pared 0 bases from V and 4 bases from J, leaving 10 bases between. The CDR3: CASSQDGGRYNEQFF. CDR3 sequence (DNA): TGCGCCAGCAGCCAAGACGGCGGAAGGTACAATGAGCAGTTCTTC.

The chain recombines TRBV7-2 with TRBJ2-5; 9 bases are shared with TRBD1. CDR1 is SGHTA and CDR2 is FQGNSA in the germline V gene. This CDR3 region has 16 residues. With 5 bases clipped from V and 4 bases from J, the junction kept 11 bases outside the gene matches. The CDR3 sequence: CASSRLADRGRETQYF. CDR3 DNA sequence: TGTGCCAGCAGCCGACTGGCGGACAGGGGTCGAGAGACCCAGTACTTC.

This chain connects TRBV7-3 to TRBJ2-1, with 7 nucleotides matching TRBD2. CDR3 length: 14 residues. Per the germline V gene, CDR1 is SGHTA and CDR2 is FQGTGA. Trimming took 0 bases from V and 7 from J; bases not matched to a gene: 3. The CDR3 sequence: CASSLTGRGNEQFF. In nucleotides, the CDR3 is TGTGCCAGCAGCTTAACAGGGAGGGGTAATGAGCAGTTCTTC.

V gene TRBV18 combines with J gene TRBJ1-1; 11 positions match TRBD1. The germline gives CDR1 KGHSH, CDR2 LQKENI. V lost 2 bases and J lost 5; bases outside the gene matches: 10. The CDR3 is 17 amino acids. The chain's CDR3 is CASSPWGTGGMRTEAFF. The DNA of the CDR3 is TGTGCCAGCTCACCATGGGGGACAGGGGGGATGAGGACTGAAGCTTTCTTT.

This chain uses TRBV7-2 with TRBJ2-1, with D perhaps matching TRBD2 (6 bases). The V gene's germline CDR1 is SGHTA and CDR2 FQGNSA. Trimming cost V 4 bases and J 13 bases, with 23 bases left between them. This CDR3 region has 15 residues. For the CDR3, the DNA is TGTGCCAGCAGCTCTCTCGGGAGAGCGGCCCCCGTCCAGTTCTTC. Protein: CASSSLGRAAPVQFF.